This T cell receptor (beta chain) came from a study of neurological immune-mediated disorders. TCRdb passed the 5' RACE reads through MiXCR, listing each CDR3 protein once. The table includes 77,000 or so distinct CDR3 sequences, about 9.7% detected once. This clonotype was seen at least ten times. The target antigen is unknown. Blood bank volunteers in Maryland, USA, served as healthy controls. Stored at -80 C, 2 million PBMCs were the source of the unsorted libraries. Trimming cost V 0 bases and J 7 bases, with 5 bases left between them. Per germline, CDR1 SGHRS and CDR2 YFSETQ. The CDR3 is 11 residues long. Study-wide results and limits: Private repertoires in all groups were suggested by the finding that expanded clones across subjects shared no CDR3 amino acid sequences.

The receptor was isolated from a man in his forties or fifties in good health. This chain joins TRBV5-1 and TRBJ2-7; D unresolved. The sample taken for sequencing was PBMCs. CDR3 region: CASSLVGEQYF. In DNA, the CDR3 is TGCGCCAGCAGCTTGGTTGGAGAGCAGTACTTC.